The 27 T cell receptor beta chains in this list originate from one sample, sequenced in a study of T cell repertoires in cytomegalovirus infection. No antigen is known for these receptors. TCRdb re-called the reads with MiXCR, one entry per CDR3 protein. The table has approximately 110,000 distinct CDR3 sequences, under 50% seen once. The specimen was CD8+ T cells from cultured PBMCs, collected from culture after CMV antigen stimulation. The receptors here all came from a human donor in good health (CMV status not recorded). Some clones in this sample may be carry-over from other donors' samples.

This clonotype has at least ten counts. The chain joins TRBV12-3 or TRBV12-4 to TRBJ2-2; TRBD2 matches at 12 bases. The CDR3 runs 15 residues. V lost 4 bases, J lost 7 bases, and 4 bases stayed unmatched. The CDR3, as DNA: TGTGCCAGCAGTTCCGGACTAGCGGGAAACGGGGAGCTGTTTTTT. Its protein product is CASSSGLAGNGELFF.

A remark on this clonotype: Sequence at one end of the junction differs from germline and may be a read error. V and J are TRBV28 and TRBJ2-7; no firm D call. The CDR3 contains 13 residues. Germline V gene lookup returns CDR1 MDHEN and CDR2 SYDVKM. CDR3 in amino acids: CASSLAGDHEQYF. The CDR3, as DNA: TGTGCCAGCAGTTTGGCAGGTGATCACGAGCAGTACTTT.

The rearrangement uses TRBV5-8 and TRBJ2-5; 11 positions match TRBD1. V dropped 4 bases and J dropped 5; count of bases not matched to a gene: 10. There are 16 residues in the CDR3. Germline assignment: CDR1 SGHTS and CDR2 YDEGEE. The CDR3 DNA reads as TGTGCCAGCAGCCGGACAGGGGGCGTATTCATGGAGACCCAGTACTTC. Encoded protein: CASSRTGGVFMETQYF.

The CDR3 region has the DNA TGCGCCAGCAGCTTGGTCGAACTAGCGGGGTTAGGTGAGCAGTTCTTC. Protein sequence: CASSLVELAGLGEQFF. V and J are TRBV5-1 and TRBJ2-1; 10 bases line up with TRBD2. The CDR3 covers 16 residues. V shed 0 bases and J 9 bases; nucleotides not matched to a gene: 9. In germline, CDR1 is SGHRS, CDR2 YFSETQ. Full variable domain (rest looked up from reference TRBV5-1 and TRBJ2-1): KAGVTQTPRYLIKTRGQQVTLSCSPISGHRSVSWYQQTPGQGLQFLFEYFSETQRNKGNFPGRFSGRQFSNSRSEMNVSTLELGDSALYLCASSLVELAGLGEQFFGPGTRLTVL.

J is TRBJ1-1 and V is TRBV2; TRBD1 agrees at 7 bases. The germline gives CDR1 SNHLY, CDR2 FYNNEI. With V trimmed by 4 bases and J by 2 bases, 7 bases remained unmatched. The length of the CDR3 is 15 residues. The CDR3: CASSGTGPINTEAFF. CDR3 nucleotide sequence: TGTGCCAGCAGTGGGACAGGTCCCATTAACACTGAAGCTTTCTTT. The full variable domain, with the rest looked up from reference TRBV2 and TRBJ1-1, is EPEVTQTPSHQVTQMGQEVILRCVPISNHLYFYWYRQILGQKVEFLVSFYNNEISEKSEIFDDQFSVERPDGSNFTLKIRSTKLEDSAMYFCASSGTGPINTEAFFGQGTRLTVV.

For this clonotype: This may arise from a read error, as a much more abundant clone is one base away. This sequence joins TRBV7-3 and TRBJ2-3; tentatively, D is TRBD1 or TRBD2 (6 bases each). The CDR3 totals 15 residues. From germline, CDR1 is SGHTA and CDR2 FQGTGA. The CDR3 DNA reads as TGTACCAGCAGCTTAACGGGGGCCTCCACAGATACGCAGTATTTT. Protein: CTSSLTGASTDTQYF.

The chain couples TRBV11-3 to TRBJ1-6; D gene ambiguous. The CDR3 sequence is 16 residues long. The V end was cut by 0 bases, the J end by 9 bases, with 15 bases between. CDR1 is SGHNT, CDR2 YENEEA, per germline. CDR3 DNA sequence: TGTGCCAGCAGCTTAGATCCCCTGGTTTCGGGTTCACCCCTCCACTTT. Its translation is CASSLDPLVSGSPLHF.

The chain links TRBV7-4 to TRBJ2-7, with 9 bases fitting TRBD1. Germline V gives CDR1 SGHVT, CDR2 SQSDAQ. CDR3 size: 15 residues. V dropped 5 bases and J dropped 2; count of bases not matched to a gene: 7. The CDR3 loop reads CASSPGTGPTYEQYF. The CDR3 DNA follows: TGTGCCAGCAGCCCCGGGACAGGGCCTACCTACGAGCAGTACTTC.

This clonotype was picked up a small number of times. This rearrangement joins TRBV20-1 to TRBJ1-1, with D perhaps matching TRBD1 (5 bases). CDR3 size: 15 residues. The V end was cut by 1 base, the J end by 1 base, with 13 bases between. Germline V gene data show CDR1 as DFQATT and CDR2 as SNEGSKA (reference sequence). The CDR3 DNA follows: TGCAGTGCTAGAGCTAAGGCCAGGGCGAACACTGAAGCTTTCTTT. Protein sequence: CSARAKARANTEAFF.

This clonotype showed up just a few times. An end of the junction does not agree with germline; a read error may underlie this. V usage is TRBV7-9 and J usage is TRBJ2-3; no clear D. There are 12 residues in the CDR3. Germline loops: CDR1 SEHNR, CDR2 FQNEAQ (reference sequence). The CDR3: CAQLLGTDTQYF. Here the CDR3 DNA reads TGCGCCCAGCTGTTGGGCACAGATACGCAGTATTTT. Full variable domain (outside the CDR3, taken from reference TRBV7-9 and TRBJ2-3): DTGVSQNPRHKITKRGQNVTFRCDPISEHNRLYWYRQTLGQGPEFLTYFQNEAQLEKSRLLSDRFSAERPKGSFSTLEIQRTEQGDSAMYLCAQLLGTDTQYFGPGTRLTVL.

The sample holds a few counts of this clonotype. The chain is built from TRBV12-3 or TRBV12-4 and TRBJ1-4; 8 nucleotides agree with TRBD1. The CDR3 loop spans 15 amino acids. The V gene end was trimmed by 1 base and the J gene end by 7 bases; junction bases not matched to a gene: 5. The CDR3 region is CASSLVGQGGEKLFF. The CDR3 coding sequence is TGTGCCAGCAGTTTAGTCGGACAGGGTGGTGAAAAACTGTTTTTT.

This sequence joins TRBV12-5 and TRBJ1-1, with TRBD1 matching 7 bases. CDR3 length: 14 residues. Germline CDR1 LGHNT, CDR2 FRNRAP. V shed 4 bases and J 1 base; nucleotides not matched to a gene: 3. The CDR3: CASGSGQRNTEAFF. Here the CDR3 DNA reads TGTGCTAGTGGTTCGGGACAGAGGAACACTGAAGCTTTCTTT. Supplemented by reference TRBV12-5 and TRBJ1-1, the full variable domain reads DARVTQTPRHKVTEMGQEVTMRCQPILGHNTVFWYRQTMMQGLELLAYFRNRAPLDDSGMPKDRFSAEMPDATLATLKIQPSEPRDSAVYFCASGSGQRNTEAFFGQGTRLTVV.

The chain joins TRBV27 to TRBJ2-7; D possibly corresponds to TRBD1 (6 bases). This CDR3 region has 16 residues. Germline V gene sequence: CDR1 MNHEY, CDR2 SMNVEV (reference sequence). V lost 0 bases, J lost 2 bases, and 14 bases lay in between. The CDR3 reads CASSLSTGHLTYEQYF. The CDR3 DNA is TGTGCCAGCAGTTTATCGACAGGCCACCTTACCTACGAGCAGTACTTC.

This clonotype was seen a few times. CDR3: CATSDAATPTDTQYF. CDR3 nucleotides: TGTGCCACCAGTGATGCTGCGACTCCAACAGATACGCAGTATTTT. The J gene is TRBJ2-3, the V gene TRBV24-1; D ambiguous. Trimming took off 3 bases at V and 3 bases at J, with 12 bases between the two ends. Per the germline V gene, CDR1 is KGHDR and CDR2 is SFDVKD. This CDR3 has 15 amino acids.

The genes are TRBV5-5 and TRBJ2-7, with 8 bases fitting TRBD1. Per the germline V gene, CDR1 is SGHKS and CDR2 is YYEKEE (reference sequence). This CDR3 comprises 15 residues. J gave up 0 bases and V 3 bases, and 5 bases lay outside the gene matches. The DNA of the CDR3 is TGTGCCAGCAGCTGGGGACAGGTTAGCTCCTACGAGCAGTACTTC. Its translation: CASSWGQVSSYEQYF.

This clonotype was picked up a small number of times. This chain uses TRBV19 with TRBJ1-5, with D uncertain. The germline CDR1 and CDR2 sequences are LNHDA and SQIVND (reference sequence). The ends were cut back, 5 bases at V and 0 bases at J, with 8 bases in the middle. The CDR3 is made up of 14 amino acids. In DNA, the CDR3 is TGTGCCAGTAGTGTTGGAGATAGCAATCAGCCCCAGCATTTT. Translated: CASSVGDSNQPQHF.

The chain joins TRBV10-2 to TRBJ1-5; 9 bases agree with TRBD1. The CDR3 covers 16 residues. CDR1 WSHSY and CDR2 SAAADI come from the germline V gene. CDR3: CAAEGRDRAMYQPQHF. CDR3 DNA sequence: TGCGCAGCAGAGGGTCGGGACAGGGCGATGTATCAGCCCCAGCATTTT.

This clonotype has a handful of counts. CDR3 amino acids: CASSLRQGRSYEQYF. The CDR3 bases are TGTGCCAGCAGCCTTCGACAAGGCCGCTCCTACGAGCAGTACTTC. The chain uses TRBV7-2 and TRBJ2-7; D is unresolved. V lost 5 bases, J lost 0 bases, and 14 bases lay in between. This CDR3 has 15 amino acids. Germline V CDR1 and CDR2: SGHTA, FQGNSA.

This chain links TRBV27 with TRBJ2-7, with TRBD2 identical over 7 bases. This CDR3 is built from 15 residues. Germline trimming cut 4 bases from V and 1 base from J; bases unmatched to any gene: 7. Germline CDR1 MNHEY, CDR2 SMNVEV (reference sequence). The DNA for the CDR3 is TGTGCCAGCAGTTATAGCGGGTCCCTTTCCTACGAGCAGTACTTC. Protein: CASSYSGSLSYEQYF.

This clonotype was counted a few times. The V gene is TRBV7-9, the J gene TRBJ1-1; D is perhaps TRBD1 (5 bases). CDR1 and CDR2 (germline): SEHNR, FQNEAQ (reference sequence). The CDR3 consists of 15 residues. The V and J ends lost 3 bases and 5 bases respectively, with 16 bases between them. CDR3 amino acids: CASSFGDRGETEAFF. CDR3 sequence (DNA): TGTGCCAGCAGCTTTGGGGACCGTGGAGAGACTGAAGCTTTCTTT.

This clonotype appeared many times. The chain joins TRBV7-6 to TRBJ2-5; 12 positions agree with TRBD1. With V trimmed by 6 bases and J by 5 bases, 7 bases remained unmatched. Per the germline V gene, CDR1 is SGHVS and CDR2 is FNYEAQ. CDR3 size: 15 residues. Written as DNA, the CDR3 is TGTGCCAGCAGTCCTGGGGACAGGGGGCTGGAGACCCAGTACTTC. It yields the protein CASSPGDRGLETQYF.

This clonotype is a singleton in its sample. It may be a read error: a sequence one base away is much more abundant. V usage is TRBV27 and J usage is TRBJ2-1; 12 bases line up with TRBD2. The CDR3 runs 17 residues. Looked up from germline, CDR1 is MNHEY and CDR2 is SMNVEV (reference sequence). This CDR3 is CASRVQLPGLAGNERFF. For the CDR3, the DNA is TGTGCCAGCAGAGTTCAACTCCCGGGACTAGCGGGCAATGAGCGGTTCTTC.

The gene calls are TRBV12-3 or TRBV12-4 and TRBJ1-2; D is unresolved. The length of the CDR3 is 14 residues. Trimming took off 3 bases at V and 6 bases at J, with 14 bases between the two ends. In DNA form, the CDR3 reads TGTGCCAGCAGTTTCTTGGTCCTTGGCAATGGCTACACCTTC. This translates into CASSFLVLGNGYTF.

There are many counts of this clonotype. The chain links TRBV5-6 to TRBJ2-7; TRBD2 agrees at 7 bases. The V and J ends lost 0 bases and 7 bases, in that order; junction bases with no gene match: 7. The V gene's germline CDR1 is SGHDT and CDR2 YYEEEE. The CDR3 is made up of 14 amino acids. This chain's CDR3 is CASSLGGGVLEQYF. The CDR3 nucleotides read TGTGCCAGCAGCTTGGGCGGGGGAGTCCTGGAGCAGTACTTC. Full variable domain (remainder filled in from reference TRBV5-6 and TRBJ2-7): DAGVTQSPTHLIKTRGQQVTLRCSPKSGHDTVSWYQQALGQGPQFIFQYYEEEERQRGNFPDRFSGHQFPNYSSELNVNALLLGDSALYLCASSLGGGVLEQYFGPGTRLTVT.

V usage is TRBV10-2 and J usage is TRBJ1-5; D gene uncertain. CDR1 and CDR2 (germline): WSHSY, SAAADI. V gave up 4 bases and J gave up 7 bases, with 17 bases separating them. This CDR3 has 15 residues. The CDR3 DNA reads TGCGCCAGCAGTGTTGGGCCTAATCAAGGACAGCCCCAGCATTTT. As protein: CASSVGPNQGQPQHF.

J is TRBJ2-1 and V is TRBV2; 7 bases line up with TRBD1. Germline CDR1 is SNHLY and CDR2 is FYNNEI. This CDR3 has 16 residues. The trim removed 7 bases at V and 1 base at J, leaving 10 bases unmatched. The CDR3 loop reads CASITLQGISYNEQFF. In DNA form, the CDR3 reads TGTGCCAGCATTACGTTACAGGGGATTTCCTACAATGAGCAGTTCTTC. Filled out from reference TRBV2 and TRBJ2-1, the complete variable domain reads EPEVTQTPSHQVTQMGQEVILRCVPISNHLYFYWYRQILGQKVEFLVSFYNNEISEKSEIFDDQFSVERPDGSNFTLKIRSTKLEDSAMYFCASITLQGISYNEQFFGPGTRLTVL.

The V gene is TRBV29-1, the J gene TRBJ2-3; TRBD1 might be the D (5 bases). Per the germline V gene, CDR1 is SQVTM and CDR2 is ANQGSEA. The CDR3 consists of 13 residues. V shed 7 bases and J shed 5 bases, with 16 bases lying between them. The CDR3 DNA is TGCAGCGCCAAACCGCAGGGTGGAGATACGCAGTATTTT. Translating it yields CSAKPQGGDTQYF.